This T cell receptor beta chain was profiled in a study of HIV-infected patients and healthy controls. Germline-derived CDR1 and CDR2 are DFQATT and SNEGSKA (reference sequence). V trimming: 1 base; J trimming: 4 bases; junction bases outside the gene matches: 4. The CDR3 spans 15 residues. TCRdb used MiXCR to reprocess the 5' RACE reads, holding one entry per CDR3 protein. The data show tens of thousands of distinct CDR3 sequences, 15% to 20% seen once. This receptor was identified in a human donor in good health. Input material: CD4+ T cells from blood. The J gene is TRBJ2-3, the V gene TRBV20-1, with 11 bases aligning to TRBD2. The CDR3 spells CSARGLAGRSDTQYF. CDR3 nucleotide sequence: TGCAGTGCTAGAGGACTAGCGGGGCGCTCAGATACGCAGTATTTT.